Below are 20 T cell receptor beta chains sequenced from a single sample in a study of control samples from healthy donors and cancer patients. Profiling relied on immunoSEQ multiplex PCR, and the TCRdb table lists in-frame clones only, not all of them. This table has some 34,000 clones, under 95% appearing once. Sequences were obtained from PBMCs. The receptors derive from a middle-aged man with colorectal cancer.

This chain uses TRBV4-3 with TRBJ1-4, with 8 bases identical to TRBD1. Germline CDR1 is LGHNA and CDR2 is YSLEER. Trimming at V came to 1 base and at J to 8 bases, leaving 9 bases not matched to a gene. This CDR3 is 16 amino acids long. The CDR3 sequence is CASSQGQTGDYEKLFF. DNA for the CDR3: TGCGCCAGCAGCCAAGGTCAGACAGGGGATTACGAAAAACTGTTTTTT.

V gene TRBV5-4 combines with J gene TRBJ1-1; D unresolved. The CDR3 totals 15 residues. Germline CDR1 is SGHNT and CDR2 is YYREEE (reference sequence). V was trimmed by 4 bases and J by 6 bases, leaving 19 bases between them. The CDR3 here is CASSRRSKVSAEAFF. For the CDR3, the DNA is TGTGCCAGCAGCCGAAGGTCTAAGGTTAGTGCTGAAGCTTTCTTT.

This clone was found once. The chain carries TRBV5-6 and TRBJ2-2; TRBD2 matches at 14 bases. Per germline, CDR1 SGHDT and CDR2 YYEEEE. CDR3 length: 16 amino acids. J lost 4 bases, V lost 4 bases, and 3 bases had no gene match. CDR3 loop: CASSRTSGGSTGELFF. The DNA of the CDR3 is TGTGCCAGCAGCAGGACTAGCGGGGGGTCCACCGGGGAGCTGTTTTTT.

The V call is TRBV11-3, the J call TRBJ2-3; 8 nucleotides agree with TRBD1. The CDR3 consists of 16 residues. The junction had 9 bases not matched to a gene; V was cut back by 5 bases and J by 2 bases. Germline V CDR1 and CDR2: SGHNT, YENEEA. The CDR3 loop is CASSPRTGNATDTQYF. As DNA, the CDR3 is TGTGCCAGCAGCCCCCGGACAGGGAATGCCACAGATACGCAGTATTTT.

The rearrangement joins TRBV19 to TRBJ1-2; unclear D gene. Trimming cost V 0 bases and J 7 bases, with 9 bases left between them. The germline CDR1 and CDR2 sequences are LNHDA and SQIVND (reference sequence). The CDR3 is 13 amino acids. The CDR3 bases are TGTGCCAGTAGTATAGATCGGGTCCTTGGCTACACCTTC. Translation gives CASSIDRVLGYTF.

The gene calls are TRBV6-5 and TRBJ2-7; perhaps TRBD1 as D (6 bases). Per germline, CDR1 MNHEY and CDR2 SVGAGI. Trimming pared 7 bases from V and 4 bases from J, leaving 11 bases between. The CDR3 is 12 residues long. The CDR3: CASTPTGYEQYF. The CDR3 DNA reads TGTGCCAGCACCCCGACAGGATACGAGCAGTACTTC.

This chain connects TRBV4-1 to TRBJ2-7, with 10 bases matching TRBD1. The V and J ends lost 1 base and 2 bases, in that order; junction bases with no gene match: 2. CDR3 length: 15 amino acids. Germline V gives CDR1 MGHRA, CDR2 YSYEKL. The CDR3: CASSQGTGGTYEQYF. In DNA, the CDR3 is TGCGCCAGCAGCCAAGGGACAGGGGGTACCTACGAGCAGTACTTC.

The rearrangement uses TRBV12-3 or TRBV12-4 and TRBJ2-7; tentative D call: TRBD1 (6 bases). The CDR3 covers 12 residues. V lost 6 bases and J 3 bases, leaving 9 bases between the germline ends. In DNA, the CDR3 is TGTGCCAGCAGCGACAGGATCTACGAGCAGTACTTC. Encoded protein: CASSDRIYEQYF.

The chain combines TRBV9 with TRBJ1-1; D is ambiguous. Trimming cost V 3 bases and J 1 base, with 13 bases left between them. The germline CDR1 and CDR2 sequences are SGDLS and YYNGEE. This CDR3 has 15 residues. The DNA for the CDR3 is TGTGCCAGCAGCGAGAGCAAGAATTGGAACACTGAAGCTTTCTTT. Translation: CASSESKNWNTEAFF.

This chain links TRBV3-1 (or the pseudogene TRBV3-2) with TRBJ1-4, with a weak D call TRBD1 (6 bases). CDR3 length: 14 residues. Germline CDR1 and CDR2: LGHDT and YNNKEL (reference sequence). V was trimmed by 3 bases and J by 5 bases, leaving 10 bases between them. The CDR3 DNA is TGTGCCAGCAGCCAGGGGACATGGAATGAAAAACTGTTTTTT. Translated, it gives CASSQGTWNEKLFF.

This chain links TRBV29-1 with TRBJ1-1, with 9 bases aligning to TRBD1. This CDR3 spans 14 amino acids. After removal of 7 bases from V and 1 base from J, the junction contained 7 bases not matched to a gene. The germline gives CDR1 SQVTM, CDR2 ANQGSEA. CDR3 DNA sequence: TGCAGCGGGGGACAGGGTGGCTGGAACACTGAAGCTTTCTTT. Encoded protein: CSGGQGGWNTEAFF.

V usage is TRBV6-5 and J usage is TRBJ2-5, with TRBD1 as a possible D gene (5 bases). V was clipped by 2 bases and J by 5 bases, with 15 bases between them. Germline V lookup: CDR1 MNHEY, CDR2 SVGAGI. This CDR3 contains 15 residues. The CDR3 bases are TGTGCCAGCAGTTACGCTAGGGGTTTGAGGGAGACCCAGTACTTC. Amino acid sequence: CASSYARGLRETQYF.

The chain recombines TRBV2 with TRBJ2-2; D perhaps matches TRBD2 (6 bases). CDR1 is SNHLY and CDR2 is FYNNEI in the germline V gene. This CDR3 has 13 residues. V lost 5 bases, J lost 3 bases, and 7 bases lay in between. Here the CDR3 DNA reads TGTGCCAGCAGTCAGCGGGACACCGGGGAGCTGTTTTTT. This gives the protein CASSQRDTGELFF.

The chain couples TRBV29-1 to TRBJ1-1, with TRBD1 matching 7 bases. CDR3 length equals 13 residues. The junction had 3 bases not matched to a gene; V was cut back by 5 bases and J by 0 bases. Germline CDR1 and CDR2: SQVTM and ANQGSEA. CDR3 in DNA: TGCAGCGTTCACAGGGGTTTGAACACTGAAGCTTTCTTT. As protein: CSVHRGLNTEAFF.

The chain recombines TRBV6-4 with TRBJ2-1; D is possibly TRBD1 or TRBD2 (5 bases each). Germline CDR1 and CDR2: MRHNA and SNTAGT. Trimming stripped 7 bases from V and 9 bases from J, with 13 bases between. CDR3 length: 12 residues. The CDR3 nucleotides read TGTGCCAGCAAAGGGACGACCAGTGAGCAGTTCTTC. Translation gives CASKGTTSEQFF.

This chain uses TRBV9 with TRBJ1-3; D is possibly TRBD1 (6 bases). The CDR3 runs to 16 residues. From germline, CDR1 is SGDLS and CDR2 YYNGEE. Deletions cut 3 bases from V and 4 bases from J, with 17 bases between. CDR3 loop: CASSGEPRGPGNTIYF. The CDR3 DNA follows: TGTGCCAGCAGCGGGGAACCACGGGGGCCCGGAAACACCATATATTTT.

This chain connects TRBV29-1 to TRBJ2-2, with TRBD1 matching 7 bases. Germline trimming cut 7 bases from V and 1 base from J; bases unmatched to any gene: 3. The CDR3 sequence is 13 residues long. The V gene's germline CDR1 is SQVTM and CDR2 ANQGSEA. The CDR3 sequence is CSARDRNTGELFF. The DNA for the CDR3 is TGCAGCGCCCGGGACAGGAACACCGGGGAGCTGTTTTTT.

The gene calls are TRBV12-3 or TRBV12-4 and TRBJ1-1; D not certain. The CDR3 totals 13 residues. V dropped 6 bases and J dropped 0 bases, with 8 bases sitting between them. CDR3 nucleotides: TGTGCCAGCAGAATGACGGTGAACACTGAAGCTTTCTTT. This codes for CASRMTVNTEAFF.

The chain joins TRBV14 to TRBJ2-2; TRBD1 agrees at 7 bases. CDR3 size: 16 residues. The V and J ends lost 4 bases and 2 bases, in that order; junction bases with no gene match: 7. The germline V gene has CDR1 SGHDN and CDR2 FVKESK. The CDR3 spells CASSRYGTANTGELFF. In nucleotides, the CDR3 is TGTGCCAGCAGCCGATACGGGACAGCTAACACCGGGGAGCTGTTTTTT.

This chain connects TRBV9 to TRBJ1-2; 12 bases align to TRBD1. The trim removed 1 base at V and 4 bases at J, leaving 11 bases unmatched. The germline V gene has CDR1 SGDLS and CDR2 YYNGEE. This CDR3 is 18 amino acids long. Written as DNA, the CDR3 is TGTGCCAGCAGCGTAAGGAGGGACAGGGGGCGCCTCGGCTATGGCTACACCTTC. It is translated as CASSVRRDRGRLGYGYTF.